This T cell receptor (beta chain) was retrieved from a study of OX40 agonist ivuxolimab in advanced cancers. In the study overall: Enrollees could have had prior anti-PD-1, anti-PD-L1 or anti-CTLA-4 therapy, which 35% to 40% had received. Broader study findings: Among the nonresponders, some also had low normalized T-cell clonal expansion.

As for this clone: No antigen is known for it.

CDR1 SGHVS and CDR2 FNYEAQ come from the germline V gene. The CDR3 consists of 17 residues. Trimming left V 5 bases short and J 1 base short, with 21 bases between. Clones were read by immunoSEQ multiplex PCR, and TCRdb kept only the in-frame ones, dropping some. The profile covers some 100,000 clones, with roughly 90% appearing a single time and around 0.16% taken by the ten largest. The V call is TRBV7-6, the J call TRBJ2-7; D is perhaps TRBD1 (5 bases). The specimen was CD4+ or CD8+ T cells sorted from blood, collected in a trial of the OX40 agonist ivuxolimab. The clonotype comes from an adult with an advanced solid tumor such as melanoma, head and neck, liver or kidney cancer. The chain's CDR3 is CASSRRRRPGNSYEQYF. CDR3 DNA sequence: TGTGCCAGCAGCCGACGCCGACGGCCAGGGAATTCCTACGAGCAGTACTTC.